The present T cell receptor (beta chain) was sequenced within a study of blood T cell repertoires in COVID-19. As for the study in general: The samples span acute and convalescent COVID-19 from the United States, Italy and Spain.

Only in-frame clones appear in the TCRdb table, and some are missing; sequencing was by immunoSEQ multiplex PCR. The sample has tens of thousands of clones, about 78% seen once; the top ten hold about 7.4%. Looked up from germline, CDR1 is SGHDN and CDR2 is FVKESK. The CDR3 has 13 amino acids. With 4 bases removed from V and 9 bases from J, the gap between germline ends came to 15 bases. The chain recombines TRBV14 with TRBJ2-5; D unclear. The TCR sequence derives from a woman aged 60-75 years with acute or convalescent COVID-19. Sequenced: peripheral blood. The CDR3 sequence is CASSRILNGPQYF. CDR3 bases: TGTGCCAGCAGCCGTATCCTTAATGGGCCCCAGTACTTC. The full variable domain, completed using reference TRBV14 and TRBJ2-5, is EAGVTQFPSHSVIEKGQTVTLRCDPISGHDNLYWYRRVMGKEIKFLLHFVKESKQDESGMPNNRFLAERTGGTYSTLKVQPAELEDSGVYFCASSRILNGPQYFGPGTRLLVL.